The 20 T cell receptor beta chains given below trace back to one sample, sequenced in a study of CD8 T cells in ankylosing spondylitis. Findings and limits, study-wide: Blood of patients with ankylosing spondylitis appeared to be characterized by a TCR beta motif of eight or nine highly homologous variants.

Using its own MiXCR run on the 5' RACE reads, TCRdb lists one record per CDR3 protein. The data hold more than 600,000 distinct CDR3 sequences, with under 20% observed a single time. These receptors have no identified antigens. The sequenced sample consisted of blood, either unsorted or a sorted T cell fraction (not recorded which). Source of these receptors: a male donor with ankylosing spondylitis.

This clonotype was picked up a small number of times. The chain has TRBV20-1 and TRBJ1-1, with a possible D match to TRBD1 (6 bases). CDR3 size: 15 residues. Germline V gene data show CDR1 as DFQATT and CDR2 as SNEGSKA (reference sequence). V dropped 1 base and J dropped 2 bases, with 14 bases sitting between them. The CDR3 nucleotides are TGCAGTGCTAGAGTGGGGGCGGGAACCAACACTGAAGCTTTCTTT. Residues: CSARVGAGTNTEAFF.

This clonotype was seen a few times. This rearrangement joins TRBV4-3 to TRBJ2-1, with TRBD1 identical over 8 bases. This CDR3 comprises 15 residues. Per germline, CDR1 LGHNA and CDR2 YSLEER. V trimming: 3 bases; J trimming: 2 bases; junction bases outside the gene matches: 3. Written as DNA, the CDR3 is TGCGCCAGCAGCCAGGACAGGGCCGCCTACAATGAGCAGTTCTTC. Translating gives CASSQDRAAYNEQFF.

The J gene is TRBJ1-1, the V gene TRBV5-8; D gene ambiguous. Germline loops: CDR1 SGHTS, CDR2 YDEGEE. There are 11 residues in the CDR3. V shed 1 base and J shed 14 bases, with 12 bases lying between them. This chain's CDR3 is CASSLSGFVFF. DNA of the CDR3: TGTGCCAGCAGCTTGTCGGGGTTTGTGTTCTTT.

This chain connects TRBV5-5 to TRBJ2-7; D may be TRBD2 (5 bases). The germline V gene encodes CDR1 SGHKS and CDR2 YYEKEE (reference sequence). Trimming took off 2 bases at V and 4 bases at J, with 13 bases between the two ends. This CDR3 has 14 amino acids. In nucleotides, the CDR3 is TGTGCCAGCAGCTTTGGCCCGGGGAGATACGAGCAGTACTTC. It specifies CASSFGPGRYEQYF.

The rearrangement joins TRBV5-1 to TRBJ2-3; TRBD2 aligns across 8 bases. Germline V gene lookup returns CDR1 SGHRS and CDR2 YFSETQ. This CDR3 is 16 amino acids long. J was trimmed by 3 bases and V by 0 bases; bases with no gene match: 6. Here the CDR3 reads CASSLAPGLVTDTQYF. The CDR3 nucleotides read TGCGCCAGCAGCTTGGCCCCGGGACTAGTTACAGATACGCAGTATTTT.

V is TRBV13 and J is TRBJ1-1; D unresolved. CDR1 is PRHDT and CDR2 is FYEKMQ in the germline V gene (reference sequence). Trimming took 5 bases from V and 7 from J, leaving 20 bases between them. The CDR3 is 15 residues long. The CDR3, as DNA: TGTGCCAGCAGCCAGTGGACCGGGGTTAGAGGTGAAGCTTTCTTT. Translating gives CASSQWTGVRGEAFF.

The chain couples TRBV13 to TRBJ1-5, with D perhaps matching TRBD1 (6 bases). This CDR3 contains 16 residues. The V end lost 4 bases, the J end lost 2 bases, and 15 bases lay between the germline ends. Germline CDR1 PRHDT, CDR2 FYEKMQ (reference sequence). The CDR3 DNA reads TGTGCCAGCAGCTCGTATCACAGGGCGGGCAATCAGCCCCAGCATTTT. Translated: CASSSYHRAGNQPQHF.

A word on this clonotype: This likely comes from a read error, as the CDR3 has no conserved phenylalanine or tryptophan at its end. CDR3: CASSRQQGVGTEAFL. DNA for the CDR3: TGTGCCAGCAGCCGCCAACAGGGAGTGGGCACTGAAGCTTTCCTT. The V call is TRBV3-1, the J call TRBJ1-1; tentatively, D is TRBD1 (6 bases). Germline CDR1 and CDR2: LGHDT and YNNKEL (reference sequence). The V gene lost 4 bases and the J gene lost 4 bases, with 16 bases spanning the gap. The CDR3 is 15 residues long.

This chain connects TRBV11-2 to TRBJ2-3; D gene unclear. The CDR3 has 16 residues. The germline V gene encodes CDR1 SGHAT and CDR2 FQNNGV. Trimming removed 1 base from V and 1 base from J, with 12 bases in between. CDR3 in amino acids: CASSLGSGAGTDTQYF. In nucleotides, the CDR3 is TGTGCCAGCAGCTTAGGGTCGGGCGCCGGCACAGATACGCAGTATTTT.

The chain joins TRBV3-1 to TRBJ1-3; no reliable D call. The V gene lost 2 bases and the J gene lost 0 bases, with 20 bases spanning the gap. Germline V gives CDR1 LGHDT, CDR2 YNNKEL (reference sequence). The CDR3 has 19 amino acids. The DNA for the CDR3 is TGTGCCAGCAGCCAACAGGTGCGCGCCATTTGGAGCTCTGGAAACACCATATATTTT. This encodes CASSQQVRAIWSSGNTIYF.

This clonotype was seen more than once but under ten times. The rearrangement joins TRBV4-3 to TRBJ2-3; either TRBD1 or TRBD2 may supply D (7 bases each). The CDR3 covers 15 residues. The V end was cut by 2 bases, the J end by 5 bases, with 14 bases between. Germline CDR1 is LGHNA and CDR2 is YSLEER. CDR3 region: CASSQSPGGGDTQYF. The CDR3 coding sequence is TGCGCCAGCAGCCAATCCCCAGGGGGGGGAGATACGCAGTATTTT.

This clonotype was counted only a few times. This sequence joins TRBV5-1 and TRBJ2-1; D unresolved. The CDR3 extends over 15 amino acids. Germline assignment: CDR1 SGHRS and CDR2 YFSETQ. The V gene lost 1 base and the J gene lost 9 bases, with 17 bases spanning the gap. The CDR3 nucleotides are TGCGCCAGCAGCTTGAGGGTTGAGTTAGACGGTGAGCAGTTCTTC. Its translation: CASSLRVELDGEQFF.

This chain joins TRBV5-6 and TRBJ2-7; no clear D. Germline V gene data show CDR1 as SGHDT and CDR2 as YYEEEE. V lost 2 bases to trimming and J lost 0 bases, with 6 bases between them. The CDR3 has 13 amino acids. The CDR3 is CASSFLPSYEQYF. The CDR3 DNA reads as TGTGCCAGCAGCTTCTTGCCCTCCTACGAGCAGTACTTC.

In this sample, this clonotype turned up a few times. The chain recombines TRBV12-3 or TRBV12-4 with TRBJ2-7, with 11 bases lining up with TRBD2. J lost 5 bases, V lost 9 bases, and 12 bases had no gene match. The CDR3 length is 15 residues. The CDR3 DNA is TGTGCCAGTCAGTCTCTAGCGGGAGGACGGGACGAGCAGTACTTC. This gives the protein CASQSLAGGRDEQYF.

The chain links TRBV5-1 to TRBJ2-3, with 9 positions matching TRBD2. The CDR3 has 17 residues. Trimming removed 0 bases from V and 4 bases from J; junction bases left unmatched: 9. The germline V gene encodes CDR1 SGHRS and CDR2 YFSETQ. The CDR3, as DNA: TGCGCCAGCAGCTTGGTTGGTAGCGGGAGTAAATCAGATACGCAGTATTTT. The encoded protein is CASSLVGSGSKSDTQYF.

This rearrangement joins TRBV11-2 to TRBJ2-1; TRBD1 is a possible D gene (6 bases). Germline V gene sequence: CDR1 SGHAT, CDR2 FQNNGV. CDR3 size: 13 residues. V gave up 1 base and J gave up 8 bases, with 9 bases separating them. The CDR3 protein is CASSLAGADEQFF. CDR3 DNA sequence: TGTGCCAGCAGCTTAGCAGGGGCGGATGAGCAGTTCTTC.

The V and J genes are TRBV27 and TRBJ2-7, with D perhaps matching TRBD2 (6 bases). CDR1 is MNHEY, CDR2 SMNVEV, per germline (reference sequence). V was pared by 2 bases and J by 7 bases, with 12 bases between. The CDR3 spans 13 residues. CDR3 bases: TGTGCCAGCAGTTTAGGGTGGAGGGGTGAGCAGTACTTC. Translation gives CASSLGWRGEQYF.

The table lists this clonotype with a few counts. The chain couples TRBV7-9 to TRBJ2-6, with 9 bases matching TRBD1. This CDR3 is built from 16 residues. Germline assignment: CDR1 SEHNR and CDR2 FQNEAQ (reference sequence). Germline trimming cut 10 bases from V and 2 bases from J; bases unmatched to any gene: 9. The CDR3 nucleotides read TGTGCCACCCCACCGGGACAGGGAACTGGGGCCAACGTCCTGACTTTC. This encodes CATPPGQGTGANVLTF. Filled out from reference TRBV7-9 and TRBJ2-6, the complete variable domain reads DTGVSQNPRHKITKRGQNVTFRCDPISEHNRLYWYRQTLGQGPEFLTYFQNEAQLEKSRLLSDRFSAERPKGSFSTLEIQRTEQGDSAMYLCATPPGQGTGANVLTFGAGSRLTVL.

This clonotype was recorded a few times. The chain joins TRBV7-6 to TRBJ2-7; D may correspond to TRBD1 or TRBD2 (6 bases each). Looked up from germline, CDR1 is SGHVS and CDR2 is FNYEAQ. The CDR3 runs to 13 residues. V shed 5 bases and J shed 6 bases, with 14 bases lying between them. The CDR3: CASSLRGASEQYF. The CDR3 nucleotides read TGTGCCAGCAGCCTAAGGGGGGCCTCCGAGCAGTACTTC.

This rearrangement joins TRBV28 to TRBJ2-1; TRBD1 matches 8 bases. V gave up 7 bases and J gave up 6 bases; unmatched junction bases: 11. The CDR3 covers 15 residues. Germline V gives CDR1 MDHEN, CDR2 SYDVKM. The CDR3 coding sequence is TGTGCCAGCACCGCGGGGACAGGTTCTTTCAATGAGCAGTTCTTC. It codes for CASTAGTGSFNEQFF.